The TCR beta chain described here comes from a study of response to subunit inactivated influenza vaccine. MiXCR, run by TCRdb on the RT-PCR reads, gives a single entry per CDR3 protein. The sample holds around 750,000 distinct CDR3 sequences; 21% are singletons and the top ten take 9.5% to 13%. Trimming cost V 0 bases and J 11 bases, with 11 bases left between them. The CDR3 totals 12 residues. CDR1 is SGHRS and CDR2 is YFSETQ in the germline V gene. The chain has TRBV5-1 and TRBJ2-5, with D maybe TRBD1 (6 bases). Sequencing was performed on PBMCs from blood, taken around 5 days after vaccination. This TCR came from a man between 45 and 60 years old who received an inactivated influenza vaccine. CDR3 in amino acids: CASSLDRARQYF. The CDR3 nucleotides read TGCGCCAGCAGCTTGGACAGGGCCAGACAGTACTTC.